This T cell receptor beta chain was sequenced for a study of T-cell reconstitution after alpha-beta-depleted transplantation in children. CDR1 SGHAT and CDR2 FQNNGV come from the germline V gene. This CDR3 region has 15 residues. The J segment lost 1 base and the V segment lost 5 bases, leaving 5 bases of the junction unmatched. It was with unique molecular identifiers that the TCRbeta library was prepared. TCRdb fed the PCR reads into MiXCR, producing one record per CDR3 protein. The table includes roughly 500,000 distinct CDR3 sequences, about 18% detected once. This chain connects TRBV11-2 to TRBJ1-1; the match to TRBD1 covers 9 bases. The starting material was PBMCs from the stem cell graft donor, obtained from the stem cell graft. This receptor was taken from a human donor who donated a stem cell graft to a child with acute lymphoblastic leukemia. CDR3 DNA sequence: TGTGCCAGCAGCGTCCGGGACAGGGCGAACACTGAAGCTTTCTTT. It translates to CASSVRDRANTEAFF.